Following are 27 T cell receptor beta chains from one sample sequenced in a study of blood T cell repertoires in COVID-19. Libraries were prepared by immunoSEQ multiplex PCR; TCRdb keeps only in-frame clonotypes and omits some of them. The sample yields 250,000 or so clones, 65% to 90% seen once. Sequencing was performed on peripheral blood. The receptors originated from a man younger than 40 with active or convalescent COVID-19.

The rearrangement joins TRBV30 to TRBJ2-7; D is unresolved. From germline, CDR1 is GTSNPN and CDR2 SVGIG (reference sequence). The CDR3 is 13 residues long. V lost 1 base and J 3 bases, leaving 10 bases between the germline ends. The CDR3 region is CAWSEDLGYEQYF. The CDR3 DNA reads as TGTGCCTGGAGTGAAGACTTGGGCTACGAGCAGTACTTC.

This rearrangement joins TRBV4-1 to TRBJ2-1; maybe TRBD2 (5 bases). V lost 3 bases and J 8 bases, leaving 11 bases between the germline ends. The CDR3 runs 13 residues. From germline, CDR1 is MGHRA and CDR2 YSYEKL. Here the CDR3 reads CASSQGRGDEQFF. CDR3 DNA: TGCGCCAGCAGCCAGGGCCGGGGAGATGAGCAGTTCTTC.

V and J are TRBV11-2 and TRBJ1-1; 7 bases align to TRBD1. Trimming took 7 bases from V and 1 from J; bases not matched to a gene: 15. Germline loops: CDR1 SGHAT, CDR2 FQNNGV. The length of the CDR3 is 17 residues. The CDR3 region has the DNA TGTGCCAGCACCGACTTGGGACAGCGCTACAGGAACACTGAAGCTTTCTTT. It is translated as CASTDLGQRYRNTEAFF.

This clone has a handful of counts. The chain combines TRBV9 with TRBJ2-3; 7 bases map to TRBD2. Germline V CDR1 and CDR2: SGDLS, YYNGEE. J lost 2 bases, V lost 4 bases, and 7 bases had no gene match. The CDR3 is made up of 15 amino acids. Here the CDR3 DNA reads TGTGCCAGCAGCCCGGCTAGCGGAAACACAGATACGCAGTATTTT. Protein product: CASSPASGNTDTQYF.

This chain uses TRBV3-1 (or the pseudogene TRBV3-2) with TRBJ1-6; D ambiguous. The CDR3 length is 13 residues. From germline, CDR1 is LGHDT and CDR2 YNNKEL (reference sequence). V lost 8 bases and J lost 5, with 10 bases in between. The CDR3 here is CASPQIDNSPLHF. The DNA of the CDR3 is TGTGCCAGCCCGCAGATTGATAATTCACCCCTCCACTTT.

The rearrangement links TRBV7-6 to TRBJ1-1; maybe TRBD1 (5 bases). The germline V gene encodes CDR1 SGHVS and CDR2 FNYEAQ. Trimming stripped 0 bases from V and 4 bases from J, with 12 bases between. The CDR3 sequence is 15 residues long. The CDR3 loop reads CASSLALQGSTEAFF. CDR3 coding DNA: TGTGCCAGCAGCTTAGCATTGCAGGGTTCCACTGAAGCTTTCTTT.

The CDR3 coding sequence is TGCGCCAGCAGCCGGGGCGGGGGCAAAGGTAATTCACCCCTCCACTTT. Translating it yields CASSRGGGKGNSPLHF. The chain carries TRBV5-1 and TRBJ1-6, with D possibly matching TRBD1 (6 bases). V was cut by 4 bases and J by 6 bases, with 17 bases left in between. The CDR3 covers 16 residues. The germline V gene encodes CDR1 SGHRS and CDR2 YFSETQ.

V gene TRBV4-3 combines with J gene TRBJ2-1; TRBD1 agrees at 7 bases. V lost 4 bases, J lost 8 bases, and 11 bases stayed unmatched. This CDR3 has 15 amino acids. Per germline, CDR1 LGHNA and CDR2 YSLEER. The CDR3 DNA is TGCGCCAGCAGCCGAGATTACAGGGGTCCTGATGAGCAGTTCTTC. Residues: CASSRDYRGPDEQFF.

The V and J genes are TRBV3-1 (or the pseudogene TRBV3-2) and TRBJ1-2; possible D gene TRBD1, 6 bases. Looked up from germline, CDR1 is LGHDT and CDR2 is YNNKEL (reference sequence). The ends were cut back, 4 bases at V and 0 bases at J, with 15 bases in the middle. This CDR3 has 16 residues. CDR3 loop: CASSPAVQGANYGYTF. In DNA, the CDR3 is TGTGCCAGCAGCCCGGCGGTACAGGGTGCTAACTATGGCTACACCTTC.

The rearrangement links TRBV6-5 to TRBJ2-2; TRBD1 matches at 8 bases. Trimming at V came to 7 bases and at J to 8 bases, leaving 12 bases not matched to a gene. The CDR3 consists of 15 residues. Germline V gene sequence: CDR1 MNHEY, CDR2 SVGAGI. The CDR3 spells CASTPGQGAGGELFF. CDR3 DNA sequence: TGTGCCAGCACCCCGGGGCAGGGGGCGGGTGGGGAGCTGTTTTTT.

The gene calls are TRBV10-3 and TRBJ1-2, with D perhaps matching TRBD1 (6 bases). The CDR3 has 15 residues. Germline V gene sequence: CDR1 ENHRY, CDR2 SYGVKD. V was cut by 3 bases and J by 4 bases, with 15 bases left in between. CDR3: CAISDRGREGYGYTF. CDR3 sequence (DNA): TGTGCCATCAGTGACAGGGGCAGGGAGGGCTATGGCTACACCTTC.

CDR3 bases: TGCAGCGTTGTCGGCGGCGTTGGCTACACCTTC. It translates to CSVVGGVGYTF. The chain recombines TRBV29-1 with TRBJ1-2; D unresolved. Germline values: CDR1 SQVTM, CDR2 ANQGSEA. V shed 4 bases and J shed 7 bases, with 10 bases lying between them. The CDR3 is 11 amino acids.

This chain connects TRBV28 to TRBJ2-1, with 12 bases lining up with TRBD1. Per germline, CDR1 MDHEN and CDR2 SYDVKM. The CDR3 has 17 residues. J was trimmed by 8 bases and V by 6 bases; bases with no gene match: 14. CDR3: CASSSVSGTGGFDEQFF. The CDR3 DNA reads as TGTGCCAGCAGCTCAGTTTCCGGGACAGGGGGCTTTGATGAGCAGTTCTTC.

V is TRBV5-4 and J is TRBJ2-3; 7 bases map to TRBD2. J was trimmed by 3 bases and V by 2 bases; bases with no gene match: 6. This CDR3 is 15 amino acids long. CDR1 is SGHNT and CDR2 is YYREEE in the germline V gene (reference sequence). The DNA for the CDR3 is TGTGCCAGCAGCTTATCGGGGGGAGGTACAGATACGCAGTATTTT. Its protein is CASSLSGGGTDTQYF. The variable domain in full, with the rest retrieved from reference TRBV5-4 and TRBJ2-3, is ETGVTQSPTHLIKTRGQQVTLRCSSQSGHNTVSWYQQALGQGPQFIFQYYREEENGRGNFPPRFSGLQFPNYSSELNVNALELDDSALYLCASSLSGGGTDTQYFGPGTRLTVL.

V gene TRBV9 combines with J gene TRBJ1-4, with TRBD1 as a possible D gene (5 bases). The V and J ends lost 4 bases and 0 bases respectively, with 19 bases between them. The CDR3 is made up of 18 amino acids. In germline, CDR1 is SGDLS, CDR2 YYNGEE. Here the CDR3 DNA reads TGTGCCAGCAGCTCCCGGGGGGTACCAATTCCAACTAATGAAAAACTGTTTTTT. Translation: CASSSRGVPIPTNEKLFF.

The V gene is TRBV7-9, the J gene TRBJ2-5; 7 bases are shared with TRBD1. Germline V gives CDR1 SEHNR, CDR2 FQNEAQ (reference sequence). V gave up 5 bases and J gave up 5 bases; unmatched junction bases: 5. The CDR3 runs to 13 residues. CDR3 nucleotide sequence: TGTGCCAGCAGCACTATGACAGGGGAGACCCAGTACTTC. Translated, it gives CASSTMTGETQYF.

V and J are TRBV11-2 and TRBJ2-7, with D possibly TRBD2 on 6 matching bases. Germline loops: CDR1 SGHAT, CDR2 FQNNGV. The ends were cut back, 4 bases at V and 4 bases at J, with 17 bases in the middle. There are 15 residues in the CDR3. The CDR3 reads CASSSRELAPYEQYF. CDR3 bases: TGTGCCAGCAGCTCAAGGGAACTAGCACCTTACGAGCAGTACTTC. Combining the CDR3 with reference TRBV11-2 and TRBJ2-7 gives the whole variable domain EAGVAQSPRYKIIEKRQSVAFWCNPISGHATLYWYQQILGQGPKLLIQFQNNGVVDDSQLPKDRFSAERLKGVDSTLKIQPAKLEDSAVYLCASSSRELAPYEQYFGPGTRLTVT.

J is TRBJ1-4 and V is TRBV11-2, with 8 nucleotides matching TRBD1. The CDR3 extends over 17 amino acids. The V segment lost 7 bases and the J segment 3 bases; nucleotides outside the gene matches: 13. Per germline, CDR1 SGHAT and CDR2 FQNNGV. The CDR3 DNA sequence: TGTGCCAGCAAGAGGTGGGGGCAGGGGGCCTCTAATGAAAAACTGTTTTTT. This gives the protein CASKRWGQGASNEKLFF. Supplemented by reference TRBV11-2 and TRBJ1-4, the full variable domain reads EAGVAQSPRYKIIEKRQSVAFWCNPISGHATLYWYQQILGQGPKLLIQFQNNGVVDDSQLPKDRFSAERLKGVDSTLKIQPAKLEDSAVYLCASKRWGQGASNEKLFFGSGTQLSVL.

The V call is TRBV6-1, the J call TRBJ1-2; TRBD1 is a possible D gene (6 bases). Germline CDR1 MNHNS, CDR2 SASEGT. The CDR3 runs to 15 residues. The V and J ends lost 0 bases and 4 bases respectively, with 12 bases between them. CDR3 region: CASSEALTGSYGYTF. For the CDR3, the DNA is TGTGCCAGCAGTGAAGCGCTAACAGGGAGCTATGGCTACACCTTC.

This clone came up a few times. The rearrangement uses TRBV27 and TRBJ1-1; D gene uncertain. There are 12 residues in the CDR3. Germline CDR1 is MNHEY and CDR2 is SMNVEV (reference sequence). V lost 4 bases, J lost 8 bases, and 11 bases lay in between. CDR3 in amino acids: CASSSPGSEAFF. For the CDR3, the DNA is TGTGCCAGCAGTTCCCCGGGGTCAGAAGCTTTCTTT.

J is TRBJ2-7 and V is TRBV30, with D maybe TRBD2 (6 bases). Trimming took 2 bases from V and 2 from J, leaving 13 bases between them. Germline V CDR1 and CDR2: GTSNPN, SVGIG (reference sequence). The CDR3 length is 14 residues. Written as DNA, the CDR3 is TGTGCCTGGAGTAAAGGCGGGGCTGCCTACGAGCAGTACTTC. Translating gives CAWSKGGAAYEQYF.

The genes are TRBV5-5 and TRBJ1-2, with a weak D call TRBD1 (5 bases). The V gene's germline CDR1 is SGHKS and CDR2 YYEKEE (reference sequence). V lost 0 bases and J lost 4, with 7 bases in between. This CDR3 is 13 amino acids long. The CDR3: CASSLGGTYGYTF. In DNA form, the CDR3 reads TGTGCCAGCAGCTTGGGGGGCACCTATGGCTACACCTTC.

The chain links TRBV5-6 to TRBJ1-6, with D perhaps TRBD1 (6 bases). The CDR3 runs to 17 residues. Trimming cost V 3 bases and J 7 bases, with 20 bases left between them. Germline loops: CDR1 SGHDT, CDR2 YYEEEE. CDR3 nucleotide sequence: TGTGCCAGCAGCTCGGGGGGCGGATCAGGGTCGAATTCACCCCTCCACTTT. This codes for CASSSGGGSGSNSPLHF.

This chain links TRBV6-5 with TRBJ1-5, with D tentatively TRBD1 (6 bases). V was pared by 2 bases and J by 7 bases, with 15 bases between. CDR1 and CDR2 from the germline V gene are MNHEY and SVGAGI. The CDR3 runs 15 residues. Here the CDR3 reads CASSYERGAEQPQHF. The DNA for the CDR3 is TGTGCCAGCAGTTACGAACGGGGGGCCGAACAGCCCCAGCATTTT.

CDR3: CASGTTGQSSNQPQHF. The CDR3 coding sequence is TGTGCTAGTGGTACCACGGGACAGTCTAGCAATCAGCCCCAGCATTTT. The V and J genes are TRBV12-5 and TRBJ1-5, with TRBD1 matching 7 bases. Germline assignment: CDR1 LGHNT and CDR2 FRNRAP. V shed 5 bases and J 0 bases; nucleotides not matched to a gene: 7. This CDR3 is 16 amino acids long.

V gene TRBV15 combines with J gene TRBJ1-2; the match to TRBD1 covers 10 bases. This CDR3 spans 17 amino acids. Germline trimming cut 0 bases from V and 4 bases from J; bases unmatched to any gene: 8. The germline V gene has CDR1 LNHNV and CDR2 YYDKDF (reference sequence). The CDR3 DNA reads as TGTGCCACCAGCAGAGACCCCAGACAGGGGGCGACCTATGGCTACACCTTC. Amino acid sequence: CATSRDPRQGATYGYTF.

The V and J genes are TRBV6-5 and TRBJ2-7; 8 bases are a match to TRBD1. Germline V gene lookup returns CDR1 MNHEY and CDR2 SVGAGI. The length of the CDR3 is 13 residues. The ends lost 4 bases at V and 4 bases at J; junction bases unmatched: 3. CDR3 in DNA: TGTGCCAGCAGTTGGACAGGGAGGTACGAGCAGTACTTC. Residues: CASSWTGRYEQYF.